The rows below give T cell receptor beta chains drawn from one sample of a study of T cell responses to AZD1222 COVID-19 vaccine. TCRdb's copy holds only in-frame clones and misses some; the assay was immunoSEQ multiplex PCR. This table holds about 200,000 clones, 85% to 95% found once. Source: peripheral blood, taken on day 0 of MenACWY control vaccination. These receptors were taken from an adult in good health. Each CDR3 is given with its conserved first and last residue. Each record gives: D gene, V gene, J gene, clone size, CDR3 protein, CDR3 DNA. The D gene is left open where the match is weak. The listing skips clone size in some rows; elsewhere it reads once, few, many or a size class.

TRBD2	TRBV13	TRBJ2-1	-	CASASRGGQNEQFF	TGTGCCAGCGCGAGTCGGGGGGGCCAGAATGAGCAGTTCTTC
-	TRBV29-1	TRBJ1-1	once	CSVIQNPGDTEAFF	TGCAGCGTTATTCAGAATCCGGGAGACACTGAAGCTTTCTTT
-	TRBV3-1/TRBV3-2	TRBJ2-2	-	CASSQGRGRELFF	TGTGCCAGCAGCCAAGGGCGGGGTCGGGAGCTGTTTTTT
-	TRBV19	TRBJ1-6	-	CASTLGVRVSSPLHF	TGTGCCAGTACCCTTGGGGTCAGGGTGAGTTCACCCCTCCACTTT
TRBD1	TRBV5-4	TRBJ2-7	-	CASSLDRGKQYF	TGTGCCAGCAGCTTGGACAGGGGGAAGCAGTACTTC
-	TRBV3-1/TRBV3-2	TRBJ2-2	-	CASSHQGANTGELFF	TGTGCCAGCAGCCATCAAGGGGCGAACACCGGGGAGCTGTTTTTT
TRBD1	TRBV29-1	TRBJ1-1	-	CSVLGQGGFDTEAFF	TGCAGCGTCCTCGGACAGGGGGGGTTTGATACTGAAGCTTTCTTT
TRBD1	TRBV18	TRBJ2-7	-	CASHDRGDSREQYF	TGTGCCAGCCACGACAGGGGAGACTCTCGCGAGCAGTACTTC
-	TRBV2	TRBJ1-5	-	CASNTRGGKGQPQHF	TGTGCCAGCAATACCCGGGGGGGAAAGGGTCAGCCCCAGCATTTT
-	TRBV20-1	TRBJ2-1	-	CSAREWPEQFF	TGCAGTGCTAGAGAGTGGCCTGAGCAGTTCTTC
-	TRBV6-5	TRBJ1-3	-	CASSYSTRPSANTIYF	TGTGCCAGCAGTTACTCGACTAGGCCCTCCGCGAACACCATATATTTT
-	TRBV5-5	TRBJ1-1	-	CASTAFPNTEAFF	TGTGCCAGCACCGCTTTCCCGAACACTGAAGCTTTCTTT
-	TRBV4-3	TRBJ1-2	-	CASSQESLRTVNYGYTF	TGCGCCAGCAGCCAAGAATCATTACGGACAGTTAACTATGGCTACACCTTC
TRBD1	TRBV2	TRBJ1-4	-	CARTFRGADEKLFF	TGTGCCAGAACCTTCAGGGGGGCCGATGAAAAACTGTTTTTT
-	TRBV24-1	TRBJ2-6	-	CAAQKPGANVLTF	TGTGCCGCTCAGAAACCTGGGGCCAACGTCCTGACTTTC
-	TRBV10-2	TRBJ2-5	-	CASMREETQYF	TGCGCCAGCATGAGGGAAGAGACCCAGTACTTC
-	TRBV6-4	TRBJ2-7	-	CASSDGAELPYEQYF	TGTGCCAGCAGTGACGGGGCGGAACTGCCCTACGAGCAGTACTTC
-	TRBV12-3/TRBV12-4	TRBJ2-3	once	CASSRVFWEWQYF	TGTGCCAGCAGTCGCGTCTTCTGGGAGTGGCAGTATTTT
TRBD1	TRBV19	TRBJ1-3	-	CASSEGQGRRNTIYF	TGTGCCAGTAGTGAAGGACAGGGGAGGAGGAACACCATATATTTT
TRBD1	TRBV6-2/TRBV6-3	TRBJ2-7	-	CASSPMGQGIYEQYF	TGTGCCAGCAGCCCTATGGGACAGGGTATCTACGAGCAGTACTTC
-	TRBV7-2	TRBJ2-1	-	CASSLGPPPSNEQFF	TGTGCCAGCAGCTTAGGGCCTCCCCCGTCCAATGAGCAGTTCTTC
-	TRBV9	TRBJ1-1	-	CASSAFRDMNTEAFF	TGTGCCAGCAGCGCTTTCAGGGACATGAACACTGAAGCTTTCTTT
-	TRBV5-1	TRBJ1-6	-	CASSSLPLWSDNSPLHF	TGCGCCAGCAGCTCTCTCCCCCTGTGGAGCGATAATTCACCCCTCCACTTT
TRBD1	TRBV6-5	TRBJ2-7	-	CASSYRGQGASEQYF	TGTGCCAGCAGTTACAGAGGACAGGGAGCGTCCGAGCAGTACTTC
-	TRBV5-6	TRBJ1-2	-	CASSLGGGTENYGYTF	TGTGCCAGCAGCTTGGGGGGAGGGACCGAGAACTATGGCTACACCTTC
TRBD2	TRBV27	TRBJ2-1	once	CASSLGLAGAGEQFF	TGTGCCAGCAGTTTAGGACTAGCGGGGGCGGGTGAGCAGTTCTTC
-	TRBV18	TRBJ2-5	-	CASSPAAKETQYF	TGTGCCAGCTCCCCGGCCGCCAAAGAGACCCAGTACTTC
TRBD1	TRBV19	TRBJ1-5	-	CASMPLPYRTGGQPQHF	TGTGCCAGTATGCCCCTCCCCTATAGGACAGGGGGTCAGCCCCAGCATTTT
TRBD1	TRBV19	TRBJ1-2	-	CASSTAPTGIYGYTF	TGTGCCAGTAGTACAGCCCCGACAGGGATCTATGGCTACACCTTC
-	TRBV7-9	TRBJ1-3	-	CASSLSGASGNTIYF	TGTGCCAGCAGCTTGTCAGGGGCTTCTGGAAACACCATATATTTT
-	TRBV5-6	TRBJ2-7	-	CASSLDAGRIRNEQYF	TGTGCCAGCAGCTTGGACGCGGGTAGAATCAGGAACGAGCAGTACTTC
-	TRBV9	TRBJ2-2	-	CASSPLQANTGELFF	TGTGCCAGCAGCCCCTTGCAGGCGAACACCGGGGAGCTGTTTTTT
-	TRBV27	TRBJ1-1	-	CASSLSGLRGTEAFF	TGTGCCAGCAGTTTATCGGGGTTGCGAGGGACTGAAGCTTTCTTT
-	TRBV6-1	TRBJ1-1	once	CASRPGPGVSEAFF	TGTGCCAGCAGACCCGGGCCGGGGGTTAGTGAAGCTTTCTTT
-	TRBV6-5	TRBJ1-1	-	CASSPMRNTEAFF	TGTGCCAGCAGTCCGATGCGGAACACTGAAGCTTTCTTT
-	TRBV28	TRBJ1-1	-	CATGETEAFF	TGTGCCACCGGGGAGACTGAAGCTTTCTTT
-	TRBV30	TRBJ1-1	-	CAWGRGMNTEAFF	TGTGCCTGGGGAAGGGGAATGAACACTGAAGCTTTCTTT
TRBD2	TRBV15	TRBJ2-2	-	CATEGLAGGFTGELFF	TGTGCCACCGAGGGACTAGCGGGGGGTTTCACCGGGGAGCTGTTTTTT
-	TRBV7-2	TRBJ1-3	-	CASSLAVAGQGNTIYF	TGTGCCAGCAGCTTAGCGGTGGCAGGGCAAGGAAACACCATATATTTT
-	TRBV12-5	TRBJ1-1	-	CASGLVEVAFF	TGTGCTAGTGGTTTGGTAGAGGTGGCTTTCTTT
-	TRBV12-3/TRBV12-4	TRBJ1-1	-	CASSLLWAEAFF	TGTGCCAGCAGTTTATTGTGGGCTGAAGCTTTCTTT
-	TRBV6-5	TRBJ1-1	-	CASSYSSPANTEAFF	TGTGCCAGCAGTTACTCGTCTCCCGCGAACACTGAAGCTTTCTTT
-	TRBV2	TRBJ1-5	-	CAIPPQDRDSIGNQPQHF	TGTGCCATCCCCCCCCAGGACAGAGATAGTATAGGCAATCAGCCCCAGCATTTT
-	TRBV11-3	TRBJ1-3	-	CASSKDRRTIYF	TGTGCCAGCAGCAAAGACAGGCGCACCATATATTTT
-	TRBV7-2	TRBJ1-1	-	CASSSAFGLSQHGNTEAFF	TGTGCCAGCAGCTCCGCTTTCGGGTTATCGCAGCATGGGAACACTGAAGCTTTCTTT
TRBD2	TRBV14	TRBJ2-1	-	CASSTSGGYNEQFF	TGTGCCAGCAGCACTAGCGGGGGCTACAATGAGCAGTTCTTC
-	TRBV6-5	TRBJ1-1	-	CASSSVRAGGPEAFF	TGTGCCAGCAGCTCGGTCCGGGCTGGGGGCCCTGAAGCTTTCTTT
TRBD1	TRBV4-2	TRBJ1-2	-	CASSQGDRPLYGYTF	TGTGCCAGCAGCCAAGGGGACAGGCCGCTCTATGGCTACACCTTC
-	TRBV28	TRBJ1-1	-	CASSLEKKNLMNTEAFF	TGTGCCAGCAGTTTAGAGAAGAAGAACTTAATGAACACTGAAGCTTTCTTT
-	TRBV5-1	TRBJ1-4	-	CASSPAGGRDEKLFF	TGCGCCAGCAGCCCGGCCGGGGGGAGGGATGAAAAACTGTTTTTT
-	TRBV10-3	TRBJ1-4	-	CAIRFDGGEKLFF	TGTGCCATCAGATTCGACGGGGGGGAAAAACTGTTTTTT
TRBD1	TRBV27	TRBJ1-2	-	CASSLAAPLATGAGYTF	TGTGCCAGCAGTTTAGCGGCACCACTTGCGACAGGGGCTGGCTACACCTTC